These T cell receptor beta chains were read from a single sample in a study of beta chain features in type 1 diabetes. Measured with immunoSEQ multiplex PCR; TCRdb has only the in-frame clones, and not every one. The table records some 150,000 clones, about 10% of them present only once. Material for sequencing was naive CD4+ T cells from blood. The source of these receptors is a man aged 18 to 29 in good health. Each CDR3 is given with its conserved first and last residue. D genes are given only for firm matches. Clone size is stated in some rows and not others, as once, few, many or a class when expanded.

V gene,clone size,J gene,D gene,CDR3 protein,CDR3 DNA
TRBV5-4,NA,TRBJ2-7,NA,CASSSPWGDSYEQYF,TGTGCCAGCAGCTCTCCCTGGGGGGACTCCTACGAGCAGTACTTC
TRBV28,NA,TRBJ2-5,TRBD1,CASSLTSARGQKETQYF,TGTGCCAGCAGTTTAACTTCTGCCAGGGGGCAGAAAGAGACCCAGTACTTC
TRBV6-5,few,TRBJ1-3,NA,CASSYSRGLSGNTIYF,TGTGCCAGCAGTTACTCGAGAGGGCTCTCTGGAAACACCATATATTTT
TRBV30,NA,TRBJ2-3,NA,CAWGAGASTDTQYF,TGTGCCTGGGGGGCGGGGGCATCCACAGATACGCAGTATTTT
TRBV18,NA,TRBJ2-7,TRBD2,CASSPSSGVSYEQYF,TGTGCCAGCTCACCATCTAGCGGGGTGTCCTACGAGCAGTACTTC
TRBV7-8,NA,TRBJ1-2,NA,CASSSRTNYGYTF,TGTGCCAGCAGCTCTCGGACAAACTATGGCTACACCTTC
TRBV7-2,few,TRBJ2-3,NA,CAAGRGITDTQYF,TGTGCCGCTGGGCGGGGAATCACAGATACGCAGTATTTT
TRBV7-7,NA,TRBJ2-5,TRBD2,CASRDGTTQGTQYF,TGTGCCAGCAGGGACGGGACTACTCAAGGGACCCAGTACTTC
TRBV5-1,NA,TRBJ2-3,NA,CASSLGPYRGTDTQYF,TGCGCCAGCAGCTTGGGTCCCTACAGGGGCACAGATACGCAGTATTTT
TRBV9,NA,TRBJ2-1,NA,CASSVGQDNEQFF,TGTGCCAGCAGCGTAGGACAGGACAATGAGCAGTTCTTC
TRBV7-2,NA,TRBJ2-2,TRBD1,CASSVQGIPTGELFF,TGTGCCAGCAGCGTACAGGGGATACCCACCGGGGAGCTGTTTTTT
TRBV7-2,NA,TRBJ1-4,NA,CASSLVSGVGEKLFF,TGTGCCAGCAGCTTAGTTTCAGGGGTAGGGGAAAAACTGTTTTTT
TRBV7-9,many,TRBJ2-5,NA,CASSLEAVKSQYF,TGTGCCAGCAGCTTAGAAGCCGTTAAGTCCCAGTACTTC
TRBV18,NA,TRBJ1-2,NA,CASSPEGVYGYTF,TGTGCCAGCTCACCGGAAGGGGTCTATGGCTACACCTTC
TRBV19,NA,TRBJ1-2,NA,CASSLPSRAFTVGYTF,TGTGCCAGTAGTCTCCCCTCCAGGGCCTTTACGGTTGGCTACACCTTC
TRBV5-1,few,TRBJ2-7,NA,CASSLARGGTYEQYF,TGCGCCAGCAGCTTGGCCCGAGGCGGGACCTACGAGCAGTACTTC
TRBV7-9,NA,TRBJ2-1,NA,CASRKGGGAYNEQFF,TGTGCCAGCAGGAAAGGGGGGGGTGCTTACAATGAGCAGTTCTTC